This TCR beta chain was retrieved from a study of OX40 agonist ivuxolimab in advanced cancers. Study overall: A history of anti-PD-1, anti-PD-L1 or anti-CTLA-4 therapy was acceptable, and over 30% had some. The study's findings and limits: There was clonal expansion of CD4+ and CD8+ blood T cells by week 6 at 0.1 to 3.0 mg/kg.

Germline assignment: CDR1 LGHNA and CDR2 YSLEER. This CDR3 comprises 16 residues. Trimming took off 6 bases at V and 1 base at J, with 18 bases between the two ends. This table comes from immunoSEQ multiplex PCR, and its TCRdb copy is limited to in-frame clones, with some not included. The repertoire holds about 7,800 clones, over 60% seen once, with roughly three fifths in the top ten. Points on this clone: The target antigen is unknown.

The receptor was derived from an adult with an advanced solid tumor such as melanoma, head and neck, liver or kidney cancer. Here the sequenced sample was CD4+ or CD8+ T cells sorted from blood, taken in a trial of the OX40 agonist ivuxolimab. The chain joins TRBV4-3 to TRBJ1-2, with D possibly TRBD1 on 6 matching bases. The CDR3 here is CASSGARDTHNYGYTF. The DNA of the CDR3 is TGCGCCAGCAGTGGGGCTCGGGACACTCATAACTATGGCTACACCTTC.